The clone carrying this TCR beta chain was seen ten or more times. Its specificity is not known. The entry originates in a study of T cells in Graves' hyperthyroidism and ophthalmopathy. Regarding the study as a whole: Researchers found most expanded thyroid clonotypes above 0.001 in blood as well. From stable hyperthyroidism, ophthalmopathy was set apart by a 13 V-J model. Model-based prediction identified ophthalmopathy a median 6.5 months prior to its onset.

The CDR3 consists of 11 residues. CDR1 GTSNPN and CDR2 SVGIG come from the germline V gene (reference sequence). V lost 4 bases to trimming and J lost 4 bases, with 7 bases between them. Amplification targeted TCR beta CDR3 regions from RNA transcripts. TCR CDR3 regions were first amplified by RT-PCR with HTBI primers. TCRdb processed the multiplex PCR reads anew with MiXCR; each CDR3 protein has one entry. The repertoire holds 450,000 to 650,000 distinct CDR3 sequences, with about 14% as singletons. The chain combines TRBV30 with TRBJ1-1; D gene unclear. The sequence was obtained from a woman younger than 30 with Graves' ophthalmopathy. Sequencing was carried out using blood. CDR3 sequence: CAWTEATEAFF. In DNA, the CDR3 is TGTGCCTGGACAGAGGCCACTGAAGCTTTCTTT. Based on the CDR3 plus reference TRBV30 and TRBJ1-1, the full variable domain is SQTIHQWPATLVQPVGSPLSLECTVEGTSNPNLYWYRQAAGRGLQLLFYSVGIGQISSEVPQNLSASRPQDRQFILSSKKLLLSDSGFYLCAWTEATEAFFGQGTRLTVV.